This TCR beta chain was documented in a study of T cell responses to AZD1222 COVID-19 vaccine. V lost 0 bases, J lost 0 bases, and 6 bases lay in between. The CDR3 is 14 amino acids. The germline gives CDR1 SGHRS, CDR2 YFSETQ. Clones were sequenced by immunoSEQ multiplex PCR, and TCRdb holds only the in-frame ones, with some missing. The table has 100,000 or so clones, 87% seen once. This TCR was sampled from an adult who received the AZD1222 COVID-19 vaccine. Sample: peripheral blood, taken 28 days after the second AZD1222 dose. This chain connects TRBV5-1 to TRBJ1-1; unclear D gene. For the CDR3, the DNA is TGCGCCAGCAGCTTGGTAGGGCTGAACACTGAAGCTTTCTTT. Amino acid sequence: CASSLVGLNTEAFF.